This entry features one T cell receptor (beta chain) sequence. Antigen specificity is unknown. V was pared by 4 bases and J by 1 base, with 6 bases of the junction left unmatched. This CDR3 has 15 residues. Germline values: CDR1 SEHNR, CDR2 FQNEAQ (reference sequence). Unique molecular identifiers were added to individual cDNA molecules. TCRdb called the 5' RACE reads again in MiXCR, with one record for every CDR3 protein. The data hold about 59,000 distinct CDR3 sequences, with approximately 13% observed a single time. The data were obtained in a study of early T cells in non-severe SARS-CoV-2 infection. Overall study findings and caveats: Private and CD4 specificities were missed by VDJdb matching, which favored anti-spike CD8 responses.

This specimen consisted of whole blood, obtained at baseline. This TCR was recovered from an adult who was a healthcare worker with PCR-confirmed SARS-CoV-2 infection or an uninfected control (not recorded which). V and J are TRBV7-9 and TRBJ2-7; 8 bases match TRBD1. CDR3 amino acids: CASSSQGALSYEQYF. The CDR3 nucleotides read TGTGCCAGCAGCTCCCAGGGGGCCTTATCCTACGAGCAGTACTTC. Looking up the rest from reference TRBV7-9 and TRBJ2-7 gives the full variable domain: DTGVSQNPRHKITKRGQNVTFRCDPISEHNRLYWYRQTLGQGPEFLTYFQNEAQLEKSRLLSDRFSAERPKGSFSTLEIQRTEQGDSAMYLCASSSQGALSYEQYFGPGTRLTVT.